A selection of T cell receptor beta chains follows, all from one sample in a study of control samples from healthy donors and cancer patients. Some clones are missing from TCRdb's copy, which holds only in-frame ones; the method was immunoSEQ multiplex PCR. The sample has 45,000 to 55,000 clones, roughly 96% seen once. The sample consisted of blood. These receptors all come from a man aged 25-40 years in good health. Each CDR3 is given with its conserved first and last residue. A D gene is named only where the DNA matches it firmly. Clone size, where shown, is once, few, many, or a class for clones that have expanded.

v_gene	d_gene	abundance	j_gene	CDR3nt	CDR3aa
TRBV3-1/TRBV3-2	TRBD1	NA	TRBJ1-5	TGTGCCAGCAGCCAAGCGACAGGGACTCAGCCCCAGCATTTT	CASSQATGTQPQHF
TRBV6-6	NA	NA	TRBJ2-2	TGTGCCAGCAGTCCCAGGGGCCGTGGTGAGACCGGGGAGCTGTTTTTT	CASSPRGRGETGELFF
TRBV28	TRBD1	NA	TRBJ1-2	TGTGCCAGCAGTTTACAGGGGGCGAGAAATGGCTACACCTTC	CASSLQGARNGYTF
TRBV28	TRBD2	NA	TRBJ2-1	TGTGCCAGCAGTTTATCACGGGGGGGGAATAGGAATGAGCAGTTCTTC	CASSLSRGGNRNEQFF
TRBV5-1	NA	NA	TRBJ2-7	TGCGCCAGCAGCCCTCGGCCCTCCTACGAGCAGTACTTC	CASSPRPSYEQYF
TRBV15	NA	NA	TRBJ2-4	TGTGCCACCAGCGCGGACACAAACATTCAGTACTTC	CATSADTNIQYF
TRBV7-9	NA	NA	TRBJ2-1	TGTGCCAGCAGCTTAGTGCTGGAGTACGACAATGAGCAGTTCTTC	CASSLVLEYDNEQFF
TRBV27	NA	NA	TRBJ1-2	TGTGCCAGCAGTCCCCTCCCCGGAAGGGTCCCTAACTATGGCTACACCTTC	CASSPLPGRVPNYGYTF
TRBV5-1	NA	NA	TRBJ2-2	TGCGCCAGCAGCTTGCGCAGGGAAACCGGGGAGCTGTTTTTT	CASSLRRETGELFF
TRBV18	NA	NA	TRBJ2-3	TGTGCCAGCTCACCACCGAGCACAGATACGCAGTATTTT	CASSPPSTDTQYF
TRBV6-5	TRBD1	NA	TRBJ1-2	TGTGCCAGCAGTCGGACAGGGGGTTTTTTCGACTACACCTTC	CASSRTGGFFDYTF
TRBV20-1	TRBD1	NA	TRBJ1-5	TGCAGTGCTAGTCGACAGGGGCACGGGCCCCAGCATTTT	CSASRQGHGPQHF
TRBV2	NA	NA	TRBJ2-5	TGTGCCAGCATACTCCAAGAGACCCAGTACTTC	CASILQETQYF
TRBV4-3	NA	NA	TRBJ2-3	TGCGCCAGCAGCCAAGCGACTAGCACAGATACGCAGTATTTT	CASSQATSTDTQYF
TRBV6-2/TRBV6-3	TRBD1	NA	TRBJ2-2	TGTGCCAGCAGTTACTGGACAGGGGGCACCGGGGAGCTGTTTTTT	CASSYWTGGTGELFF
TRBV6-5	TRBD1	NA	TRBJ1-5	TGTGCCAGCAGATCGGGACAGGGGAGCAATCAGCCCCAGCATTTT	CASRSGQGSNQPQHF
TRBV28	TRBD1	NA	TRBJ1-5	TGTGCCAGCAGTTTGGGACAGGCGCATCAGCCCCAGCATTTT	CASSLGQAHQPQHF
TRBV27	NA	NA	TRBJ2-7	TGTGCCAGCAGTGTCAGGACATTTTCCGAGCAGTACTTC	CASSVRTFSEQYF
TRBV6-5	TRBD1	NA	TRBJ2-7	TGTGCCAGCCTGACAGGGTTCTACGAGCAGTACTTC	CASLTGFYEQYF
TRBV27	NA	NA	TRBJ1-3	TGTGCCAGCAGCACAAGGAGAGGAAACACCATATATTTT	CASSTRRGNTIYF
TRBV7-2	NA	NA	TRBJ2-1	TGTGCCAGCAGCAGGACTGGAAATGAGCAGTTCTTC	CASSRTGNEQFF
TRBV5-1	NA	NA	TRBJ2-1	TGCGCCAGCAGCTTCCTATTGGGCAATGAGCAGTTCTTC	CASSFLLGNEQFF
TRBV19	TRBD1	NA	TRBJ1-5	TGTGCCAGTAGTATTGGGACAGGGGGAGGTCAGCCCCAGCATTTT	CASSIGTGGGQPQHF
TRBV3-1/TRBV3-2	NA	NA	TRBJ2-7	TGTGCCAGCAGCCTCTTTGGCTCTTCGGAGTACGAGCAGTACTTC	CASSLFGSSEYEQYF
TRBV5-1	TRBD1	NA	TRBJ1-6	TGCGCCAGCAGCTGGAGGTCGGGACAGCTGAATTCACCCCTCCACTTT	CASSWRSGQLNSPLHF
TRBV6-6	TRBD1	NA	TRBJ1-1	TGTGCCAGCAGTACGGGACAGGGGACGCGGGGGGCTTTCTTT	CASSTGQGTRGAFF
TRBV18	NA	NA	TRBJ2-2	TGTGCCAGCTCACCAACAGCGTCCACCGGGGAGCTGTTTTTT	CASSPTASTGELFF
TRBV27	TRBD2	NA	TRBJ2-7	TGTGCCAGCAGTTGGGGGCCAGGGACTAGCGGGAGTGGCCAGTACTTC	CASSWGPGTSGSGQYF
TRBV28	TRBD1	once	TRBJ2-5	TGTGCCAGCAGTCCAACGTCCCCGGACAGGGGGGAGACCCAGTACTTC	CASSPTSPDRGETQYF
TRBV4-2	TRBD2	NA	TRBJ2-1	TGTGCCAGCAGCCAAGTAACGTCTAGCGGGACGAGCTCCTACAATGAGCAGTTCTTC	CASSQVTSSGTSSYNEQFF
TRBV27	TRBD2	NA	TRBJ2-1	TGTGCCAGCAGTCCCTCTTTACATGGGACTAGCGGGAGGGCCTCCTACAATGAGCAGTTCTTC	CASSPSLHGTSGRASYNEQFF
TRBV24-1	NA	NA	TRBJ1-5	TGTGCCACCAGTGACCTAAGGACCAATCAGCCCCAGCATTTT	CATSDLRTNQPQHF
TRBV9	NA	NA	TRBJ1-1	TGTGCCAGCAGCCCGAGGACGGCGAACACTGAAGCTTTCTTT	CASSPRTANTEAFF
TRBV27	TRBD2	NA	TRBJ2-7	TGTGCCAGCAGCAGAGCGGGGCTTTCCTACGAGCAGTACTTC	CASSRAGLSYEQYF
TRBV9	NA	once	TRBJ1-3	TGTGCCAGCAGCGTAGGAGGACAGAAGGGAAACACCATATATTTT	CASSVGGQKGNTIYF
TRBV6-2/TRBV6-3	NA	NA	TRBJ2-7	TGTGCCAGCAGTAGACAGCACCTATTATACGAGCAGTACTTC	CASSRQHLLYEQYF
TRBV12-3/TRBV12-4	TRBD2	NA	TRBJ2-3	TGTGCCAGCAGTTTTAGCGGGACAGATACGCAGTATTTT	CASSFSGTDTQYF
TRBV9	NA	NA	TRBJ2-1	TGTGCCAGCACGGCGGGGTCCTACAATGAGCAGTTCTTC	CASTAGSYNEQFF
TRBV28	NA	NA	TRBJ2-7	TGTGCCAGCACCCTGTCCGGCTACGAGCAGTACTTC	CASTLSGYEQYF
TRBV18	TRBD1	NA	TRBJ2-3	TGTGCCACCTCCCCGTTGGGGACAGGGTTAGATACGCAGTATTTT	CATSPLGTGLDTQYF
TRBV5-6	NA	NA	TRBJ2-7	TGTGCCAGCAGCTCCATTTTCACCTACTCTTACGAGCAGTACTTC	CASSSIFTYSYEQYF
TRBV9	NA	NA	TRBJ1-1	TGTGCCAGCAGTGGAACCGGGACTTTGACTGAAGCTTTCTTT	CASSGTGTLTEAFF
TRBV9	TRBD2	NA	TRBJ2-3	TGTGCCAGCAGCGTAGGTCTAGCGGGAGCTGGGGCAGATACGCAGTATTTT	CASSVGLAGAGADTQYF
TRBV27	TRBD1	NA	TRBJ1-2	TGTGCCAGCAGTTTGGCGCCCAGGGGGGACGGCTACACCTTC	CASSLAPRGDGYTF
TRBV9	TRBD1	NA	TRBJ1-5	TGTGCCAGCAGCCCCACCGGGACAGGGGGAAATCAGCCCCAGCATTTT	CASSPTGTGGNQPQHF
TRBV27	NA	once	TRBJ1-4	TGTGCCAGCAGTTTAACATACTCTAATGAAAAACTGTTTTTT	CASSLTYSNEKLFF
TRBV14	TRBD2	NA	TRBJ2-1	TGTGCCAGCAGCCAAGGGGGAACTAGCGGGAGGGCCAAGAATGAGCAGTTCTTC	CASSQGGTSGRAKNEQFF
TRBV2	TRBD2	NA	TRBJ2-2	TGTGCCAGCAGTAGGACTAGGTCGCGGACCGGGGAGCTGTTTTTT	CASSRTRSRTGELFF